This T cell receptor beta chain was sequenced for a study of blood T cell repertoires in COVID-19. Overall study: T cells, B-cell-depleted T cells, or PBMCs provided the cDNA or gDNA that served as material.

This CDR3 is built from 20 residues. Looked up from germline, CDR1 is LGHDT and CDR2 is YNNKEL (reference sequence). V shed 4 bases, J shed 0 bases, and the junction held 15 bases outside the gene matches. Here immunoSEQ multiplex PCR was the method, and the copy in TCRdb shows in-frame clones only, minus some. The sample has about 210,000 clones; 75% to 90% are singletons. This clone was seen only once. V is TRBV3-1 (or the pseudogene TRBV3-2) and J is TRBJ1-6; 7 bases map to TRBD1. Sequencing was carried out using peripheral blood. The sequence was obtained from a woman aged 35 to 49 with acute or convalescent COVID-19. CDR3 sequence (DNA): TGTGCCAGCAGCCCTCAGACAGGGCTGCATTCCAGCTCCTATAATTCACCCCTCCACTTT. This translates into CASSPQTGLHSSSYNSPLHF.